These 4 T cell receptor beta chains originate from one sample sequenced in a study of shared clonotypes between healthy human individuals. The data were produced by immunoSEQ multiplex PCR, yet TCRdb's version contains in-frame clones alone and is incomplete. The data show approximately 500,000 clones, with 81% seen just once and more than 9.5% held by the top ten. The sequenced material came from PBMCs. The receptors originated from a woman aged 40 to 50 in good health. Some clones in this sample may be carry-over from other donors' samples.

The V and J genes are TRBV18 and TRBJ2-7, with D possibly TRBD1 on 5 matching bases. Trimming removed 2 bases from V and 3 bases from J, with 17 bases in between. The CDR3 covers 16 residues. CDR1 is KGHSH, CDR2 LQKENI, per germline. In nucleotides, the CDR3 is TGTGCCAGCTCACCATTCTCAGGGTCTAATAACTACGAGCAGTACTTC. Translation: CASSPFSGSNNYEQYF.

A few counts support this clone. The CDR3 sequence: CASSSHGTGSDEQFF. The CDR3 DNA follows: TGTGCCAGCAGCTCGCACGGGACAGGGTCGGATGAGCAGTTCTTC. J is TRBJ2-1 and V is TRBV11-2; 9 nucleotides match TRBD1. The CDR3 is 15 residues long. V dropped 4 bases and J dropped 8; count of bases not matched to a gene: 9. Germline-derived CDR1 and CDR2 are SGHAT and FQNNGV.

The chain has TRBV7-9 and TRBJ2-1; the match to TRBD1 covers 10 bases. The V segment lost 3 bases and the J segment 7 bases; nucleotides outside the gene matches: 3. This CDR3 is 14 amino acids long. Per germline, CDR1 SEHNR and CDR2 FQNEAQ (reference sequence). CDR3 residues: CASSLTGGLNEQFF. CDR3 coding DNA: TGTGCCAGCAGCTTGACAGGGGGCTTGAATGAGCAGTTCTTC.

In DNA form, the CDR3 reads TGTGCCAGCAGCTTGGTTGAGGGGAGTTTCACCTTC. This gives the protein CASSLVEGSFTF. J is TRBJ1-2 and V is TRBV5-4; tentative D call: TRBD1 (5 bases). Germline V gene data show CDR1 as SGHNT and CDR2 as YYREEE (reference sequence). V dropped 0 bases and J dropped 13 bases, with 13 bases sitting between them. The length of the CDR3 is 12 residues.